Shown below are 26 T cell receptor beta chains from a single sample sequenced in a study of blood T cell repertoires in COVID-19. TCRdb keeps only in-frame clones here, not all; method: immunoSEQ multiplex PCR. The data contain 13,000 or so clones, around 82% of them singletons. The sequenced sample was peripheral blood. The origin of the receptors is a human donor in a cohort sampled during active COVID-19.

A note on this clone: Other DNA sequences in the same sample also yield this CDR3. This chain joins TRBV18 and TRBJ2-3, with 11 bases aligning to TRBD2. Germline CDR1 and CDR2: KGHSH and LQKENI. The CDR3 runs 15 residues. After removal of 6 bases from V and 4 bases from J, the junction contained 6 bases not matched to a gene. CDR3 DNA: TGTGCCAGCTCCCCCCCTAGCGGGGGGTCAGATACGCAGTATTTT. Encoded protein: CASSPPSGGSDTQYF. The full variable domain, rest sourced from reference TRBV18 and TRBJ2-3, is NAGVMQNPRHLVRRRGQEARLRCSPMKGHSHVYWYRQLPEEGLKFMVYLQKENIIDESGMPKERFSAEFPKEGPSILRIQQVVRGDSAAYFCASSPPSGGSDTQYFGPGTRLTVL.

V gene TRBV27 combines with J gene TRBJ2-5, with D perhaps matching TRBD2 (5 bases). The V and J ends lost 5 bases and 5 bases respectively, with 18 bases between them. CDR3 size: 15 residues. Per germline, CDR1 MNHEY and CDR2 SMNVEV (reference sequence). The DNA of the CDR3 is TGTGCCAGCAGTCAATGGACCGAGGGCGGTGAGACCCAGTACTTC. This gives the protein CASSQWTEGGETQYF.

The CDR3 spells CASSRTLNSPLHF. The CDR3 region has the DNA TGTGCCAGCAGCCGCACATTGAATTCACCCCTCCACTTT. This chain uses TRBV11-2 with TRBJ1-6; no firm D call. The CDR3 extends over 13 amino acids. Trimming took 5 bases from V and 7 from J, leaving 9 bases between them. Germline V gene lookup returns CDR1 SGHAT and CDR2 FQNNGV.

The sample holds a few counts of this clone. This sequence joins TRBV6-1 and TRBJ1-2; D might be TRBD1 (6 bases). V shed 2 bases and J shed 7 bases, with 20 bases lying between them. This CDR3 is 16 amino acids long. The germline CDR1 and CDR2 sequences are MNHNS and SASEGT. The CDR3 bases are TGTGCCAGCAGTGAATCCAGTCTAGGACAGAGGGGTGGCTACACCTTC. Translating gives CASSESSLGQRGGYTF.

This chain connects TRBV2 to TRBJ2-7; 9 nucleotides match TRBD1. The CDR3 runs to 17 residues. After removal of 5 bases from V and 4 bases from J, the junction contained 15 bases not matched to a gene. Germline-derived CDR1 and CDR2 are SNHLY and FYNNEI. CDR3 region: CASSSYFTGGQGYEQYF. CDR3 in DNA: TGTGCCAGCAGTTCTTACTTTACAGGGGGCCAAGGTTACGAGCAGTACTTC.

This clone was observed once. This rearrangement joins TRBV9 to TRBJ2-5, with 10 positions matching TRBD2. Trimming took 0 bases from V and 5 from J; bases not matched to a gene: 7. Looked up from germline, CDR1 is SGDLS and CDR2 is YYNGEE. The CDR3 length is 16 residues. CDR3 region: CASSVDPAGGHETQYF. DNA of the CDR3: TGTGCCAGCAGCGTAGACCCAGCGGGGGGGCACGAGACCCAGTACTTC.

The chain combines TRBV29-1 with TRBJ2-3, with TRBD2 matching over 10 bases. V was clipped by 5 bases and J by 3 bases; unmatched bases: 8. The CDR3 totals 15 residues. Germline lookup yields CDR1 SQVTM and CDR2 ANQGSEA. CDR3 in DNA: TGCAGCGTTTCGGGGGAGCGGGGGGGAACAGATACGCAGTATTTT. Protein: CSVSGERGGTDTQYF.

The chain has TRBV4-3 and TRBJ2-5; TRBD1 agrees at 7 bases. CDR3 size: 15 residues. Germline V gives CDR1 LGHNA, CDR2 YSLEER. With V trimmed by 1 base and J by 2 bases, 4 bases remained unmatched. The CDR3 reads CASSQAGTVQETQYF. CDR3 nucleotide sequence: TGCGCCAGCAGCCAAGCCGGGACAGTACAAGAGACCCAGTACTTC.

J is TRBJ1-1 and V is TRBV27, with D uncertain. The V and J ends lost 7 bases and 0 bases respectively, with 15 bases between them. CDR1 MNHEY and CDR2 SMNVEV come from the germline V gene (reference sequence). This CDR3 has 15 residues. CDR3: CASTPGLGLNTEAFF. As DNA, the CDR3 is TGTGCCAGCACCCCGGGATTGGGTTTGAACACTGAAGCTTTCTTT.

The CDR3 loop reads CASSQTDTGSYEQYF. The CDR3 DNA follows: TGTGCCAGCAGCCAAACGGACACCGGCTCCTACGAGCAGTACTTC. The V and J genes are TRBV6-6 and TRBJ2-7, with D possibly being TRBD1 (5 bases). V was pared by 6 bases and J by 0 bases, with 15 bases between. The CDR3 has 15 amino acids. Germline V gene lookup returns CDR1 MNHNY and CDR2 SVGAGI (reference sequence).

The chain carries TRBV9 and TRBJ1-2, with TRBD1 identical over 7 bases. This CDR3 spans 15 amino acids. CDR1 is SGDLS, CDR2 YYNGEE, per germline. V shed 5 bases and J 7 bases; nucleotides not matched to a gene: 14. The CDR3 region is CASRGSEGAYGGYTF. In DNA form, the CDR3 reads TGTGCCAGCAGGGGGAGTGAGGGGGCTTACGGTGGCTACACCTTC.

The chain uses TRBV11-2 and TRBJ2-3, with D tentatively TRBD2 (6 bases). Germline CDR1 is SGHAT and CDR2 is FQNNGV. The CDR3 has 16 residues. V lost 4 bases, J lost 0 bases, and 14 bases lay in between. CDR3 in amino acids: CASSSLMAGSTDTQYF. The CDR3 DNA is TGTGCCAGCAGCTCCCTTATGGCGGGAAGCACAGATACGCAGTATTTT.

The chain couples TRBV4-2 to TRBJ1-2; D is undetermined. Trimming removed 0 bases from V and 4 bases from J, with 12 bases in between. CDR3 length equals 15 residues. The germline CDR1 and CDR2 sequences are LGHNA and YNFKEQ. The chain's CDR3 is CASSQDSGNGYGYTF. The CDR3 DNA reads TGTGCCAGCAGCCAAGATAGCGGGAACGGCTATGGCTACACCTTC.

This chain joins TRBV5-4 and TRBJ1-2; 10 positions agree with TRBD1. This CDR3 region has 16 residues. The trim removed 5 bases at V and 3 bases at J, leaving 10 bases unmatched. Germline V lookup: CDR1 SGHNT, CDR2 YYREEE (reference sequence). The CDR3 spells CASSSPGQGSYYGYTF. In DNA form, the CDR3 reads TGTGCCAGCAGTTCACCGGGACAGGGGTCTTACTATGGCTACACCTTC.

The chain joins TRBV6-2 or TRBV6-3 to TRBJ2-2; unclear D gene. CDR1 and CDR2 from the germline V gene are MNHEY and SVGEGT. V lost 3 bases and J 4 bases, leaving 12 bases between the germline ends. The CDR3 consists of 15 residues. In DNA form, the CDR3 reads TGTGCCAGCAGTTATATAAACATAATCACCGGGGAGCTGTTTTTT. It specifies CASSYINIITGELFF.

This clone was recorded only once. The rearrangement joins TRBV15 to TRBJ1-2, with D maybe TRBD1 (6 bases). Germline-derived CDR1 and CDR2 are LNHNV and YYDKDF (reference sequence). Trimming took off 4 bases at V and 0 bases at J, with 9 bases between the two ends. This CDR3 has 14 amino acids. The CDR3 loop is CATSKGEANYGYTF. Written as DNA, the CDR3 is TGTGCCACCAGCAAGGGGGAAGCTAACTATGGCTACACCTTC.

The V and J genes are TRBV14 and TRBJ1-5; D not resolved. The CDR3 length is 18 residues. Trimming took 3 bases from V and 0 from J, leaving 18 bases between them. Germline values: CDR1 SGHDN, CDR2 FVKESK. CDR3 coding DNA: TGTGCCAGCAGCCACTCCGGGGAATGGTTGTATAGCAATCAGCCCCAGCATTTT. This codes for CASSHSGEWLYSNQPQHF.

This CDR3 is CASSVGAGPGNTIYF. DNA of the CDR3: TGTGCCAGCAGCGTAGGTGCAGGGCCCGGAAACACCATATATTTT. J is TRBJ1-3 and V is TRBV9; the D gene is possibly TRBD1 (5 bases). Germline loops: CDR1 SGDLS, CDR2 YYNGEE. CDR3 size: 15 residues. V lost 0 bases and J lost 4, with 11 bases in between.

As DNA, the CDR3 is TGTGCCAGCAGCCATGATCCAGGGGTGTCACCCCTCCACTTT. This translates into CASSHDPGVSPLHF. This sequence joins TRBV7-9 and TRBJ1-6; TRBD1 is a possible D gene (6 bases). The germline V gene has CDR1 SEHNR and CDR2 FQNEAQ (reference sequence). Trimming took off 5 bases at V and 10 bases at J, with 15 bases between the two ends. The CDR3 is made up of 14 amino acids.

The chain is built from TRBV3-1 (or the pseudogene TRBV3-2) and TRBJ1-5; D not certain. The CDR3 is 15 residues long. Deletions cut 1 base from V and 5 bases from J, with 12 bases between. Germline V lookup: CDR1 LGHDT, CDR2 YNNKEL (reference sequence). The CDR3 nucleotides are TGTGCCAGCAGCCAAGGCAGGTCGAGGGATCAGCCCCAGCATTTT. Amino acid sequence: CASSQGRSRDQPQHF.

The V and J genes are TRBV2 and TRBJ2-2, with a weak D call TRBD2 (6 bases). The germline gives CDR1 SNHLY, CDR2 FYNNEI. V was shortened by 1 base and J by 7 bases, with 16 bases between the two germline ends. The CDR3 covers 16 residues. The CDR3 reads CASSEVGREVGGELFF. The CDR3 DNA reads TGTGCCAGCAGTGAAGTTGGCAGGGAGGTAGGCGGGGAGCTGTTTTTT.

The V and J genes are TRBV5-1 and TRBJ1-4, with a tentative D call TRBD1 (6 bases). The CDR3 is 16 residues long. Trimming removed 4 bases at V and 0 bases at J, with 13 bases between. Germline loops: CDR1 SGHRS, CDR2 YFSETQ. The DNA of the CDR3 is TGCGCCAGCAGCCCGGGACACCTTGCAACTAATGAAAAACTGTTTTTT. It encodes CASSPGHLATNEKLFF.

Worth noting for this clone: Distinct nucleotide sequences in the sample also encode this CDR3. V and J are TRBV12-5 and TRBJ2-1, with TRBD1 matching 7 bases. The CDR3 extends over 15 amino acids. V dropped 6 bases and J dropped 0; count of bases not matched to a gene: 5. Germline V gives CDR1 LGHNT, CDR2 FRNRAP. The CDR3 region has the DNA TGTGCTAGTGGACCGGGACAGAGCTCCTACAATGAGCAGTTCTTC. Its translation is CASGPGQSSYNEQFF.

This clone appeared a few times. CDR3 nucleotide sequence: TGTGCCAGCAGTGTCGACAGCTTGAACACCGGGGAGCTGTTTTTT. It translates to CASSVDSLNTGELFF. V is TRBV28 and J is TRBJ2-2; D possibly corresponds to TRBD1 (5 bases). The CDR3 has 15 amino acids. Germline-derived CDR1 and CDR2 are MDHEN and SYDVKM. V was trimmed by 5 bases and J by 1 base, leaving 11 bases between them.

The V call is TRBV7-9, the J call TRBJ1-2, with unresolved D. Trimming left V 1 base short and J 6 bases short, with 15 bases between. Germline assignment: CDR1 SEHNR and CDR2 FQNEAQ (reference sequence). The CDR3 has 15 amino acids. DNA for the CDR3: TGTGCCAGCAGCTTAGATTCTCGAGGGCTTCATGGCTACACCTTC. Encoded protein: CASSLDSRGLHGYTF.

The genes are TRBV4-1 and TRBJ2-5; D not certain. The CDR3 runs to 13 residues. From germline, CDR1 is MGHRA and CDR2 YSYEKL. V was trimmed by 2 bases and J by 1 base, leaving 5 bases between them. DNA of the CDR3: TGCGCCAGCAGCCAATATCGCCAAGAGACCCAGTACTTC. Translating it yields CASSQYRQETQYF.